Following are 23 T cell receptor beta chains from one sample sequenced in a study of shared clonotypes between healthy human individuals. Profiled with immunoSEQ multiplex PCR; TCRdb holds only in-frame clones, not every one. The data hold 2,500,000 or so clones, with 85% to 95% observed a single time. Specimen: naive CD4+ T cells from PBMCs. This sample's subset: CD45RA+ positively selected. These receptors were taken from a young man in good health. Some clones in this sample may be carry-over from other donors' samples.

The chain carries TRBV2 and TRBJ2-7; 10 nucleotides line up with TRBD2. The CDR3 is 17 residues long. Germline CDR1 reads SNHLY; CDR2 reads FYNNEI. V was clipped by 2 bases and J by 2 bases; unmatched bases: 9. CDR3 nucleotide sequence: TGTGCCAGCAGTGAAAATGCGCAGCGGGAGGGGGCCTACGAGCAGTACTTC. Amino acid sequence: CASSENAQREGAYEQYF.

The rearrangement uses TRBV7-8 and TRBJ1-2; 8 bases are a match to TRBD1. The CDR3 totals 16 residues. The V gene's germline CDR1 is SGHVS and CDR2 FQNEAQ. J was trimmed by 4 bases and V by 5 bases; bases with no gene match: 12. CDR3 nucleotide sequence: TGTGCCAGCAGCCGAAATCGGACAGGGCGAGCCTATGGCTACACCTTC. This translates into CASSRNRTGRAYGYTF.

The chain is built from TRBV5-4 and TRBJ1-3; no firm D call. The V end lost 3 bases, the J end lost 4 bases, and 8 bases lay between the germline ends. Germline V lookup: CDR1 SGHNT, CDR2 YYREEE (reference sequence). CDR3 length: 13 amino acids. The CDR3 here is CASSWTSGNTIYF. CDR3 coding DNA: TGTGCCAGCAGCTGGACGTCAGGAAACACCATATATTTT.

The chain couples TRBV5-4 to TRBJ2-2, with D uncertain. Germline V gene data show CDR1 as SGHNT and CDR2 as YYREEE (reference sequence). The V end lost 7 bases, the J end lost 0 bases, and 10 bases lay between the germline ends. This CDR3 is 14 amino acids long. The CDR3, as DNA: TGTGCCAGCGCCTCTCAGGCGAACACCGGGGAGCTGTTTTTT. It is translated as CASASQANTGELFF.

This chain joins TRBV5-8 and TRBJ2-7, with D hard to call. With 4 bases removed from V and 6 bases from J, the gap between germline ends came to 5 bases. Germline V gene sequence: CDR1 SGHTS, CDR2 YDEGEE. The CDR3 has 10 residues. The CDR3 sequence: CASSPGEQYF. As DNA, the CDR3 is TGTGCCAGCAGCCCAGGCGAGCAGTACTTC.

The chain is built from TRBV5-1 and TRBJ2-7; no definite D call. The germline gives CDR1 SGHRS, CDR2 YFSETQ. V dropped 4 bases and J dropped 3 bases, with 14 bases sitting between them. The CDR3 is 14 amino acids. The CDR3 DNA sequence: TGCGCCAGCAGCCTCATCCGCGGAAACTACGAGCAGTACTTC. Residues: CASSLIRGNYEQYF.

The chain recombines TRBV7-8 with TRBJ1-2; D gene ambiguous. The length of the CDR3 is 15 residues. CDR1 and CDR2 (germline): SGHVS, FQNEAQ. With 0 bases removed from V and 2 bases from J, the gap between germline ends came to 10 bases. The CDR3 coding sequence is TGTGCCAGCAGCTTAGCTGGGGTCCCCAACTATGGCTACACCTTC. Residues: CASSLAGVPNYGYTF.

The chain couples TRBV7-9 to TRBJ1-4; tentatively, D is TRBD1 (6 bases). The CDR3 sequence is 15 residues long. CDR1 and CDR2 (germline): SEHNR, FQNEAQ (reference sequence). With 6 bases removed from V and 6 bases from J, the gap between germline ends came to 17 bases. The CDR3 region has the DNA TGTGCCAGCAGTTCCGCACAGGGCGGTGATGAAAAACTGTTTTTT. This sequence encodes CASSSAQGGDEKLFF.

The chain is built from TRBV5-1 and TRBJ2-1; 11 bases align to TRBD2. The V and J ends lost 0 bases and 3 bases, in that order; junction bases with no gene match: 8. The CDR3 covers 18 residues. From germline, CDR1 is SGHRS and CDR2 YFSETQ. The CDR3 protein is CASSLGPAGLADYNEQFF. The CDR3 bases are TGCGCCAGCAGCTTGGGTCCCGCGGGACTAGCGGACTACAATGAGCAGTTCTTC.

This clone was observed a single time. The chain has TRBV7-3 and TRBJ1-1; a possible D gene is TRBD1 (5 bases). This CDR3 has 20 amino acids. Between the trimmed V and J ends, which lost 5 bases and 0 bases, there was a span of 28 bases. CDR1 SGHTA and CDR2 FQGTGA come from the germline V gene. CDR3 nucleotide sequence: TGTGCCAGCAGCCTCCGCCCCCGCCTCTGGGGGGGTAGGGTGAACACTGAAGCTTTCTTT. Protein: CASSLRPRLWGGRVNTEAFF.

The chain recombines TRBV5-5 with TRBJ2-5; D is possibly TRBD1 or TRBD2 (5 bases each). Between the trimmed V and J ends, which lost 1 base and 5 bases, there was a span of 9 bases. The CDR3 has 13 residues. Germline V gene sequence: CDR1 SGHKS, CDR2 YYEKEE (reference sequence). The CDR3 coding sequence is TGTGCCAGCAGCTTGATGGGGGTGGAGACCCAGTACTTC. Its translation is CASSLMGVETQYF.

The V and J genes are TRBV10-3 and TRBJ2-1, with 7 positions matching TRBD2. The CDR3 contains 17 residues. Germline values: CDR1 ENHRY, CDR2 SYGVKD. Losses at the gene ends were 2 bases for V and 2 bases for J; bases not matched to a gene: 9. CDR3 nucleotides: TGTGCCATCAGTGAGGCGACTAGCAAAAACCCCTACAATGAGCAGTTCTTC. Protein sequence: CAISEATSKNPYNEQFF.

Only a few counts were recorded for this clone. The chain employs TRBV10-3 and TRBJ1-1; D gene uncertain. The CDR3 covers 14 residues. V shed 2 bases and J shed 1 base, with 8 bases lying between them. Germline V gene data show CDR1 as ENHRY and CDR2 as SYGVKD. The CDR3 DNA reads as TGTGCCATCAGTGAGGCCATGAGGAACACTGAAGCTTTCTTT. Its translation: CAISEAMRNTEAFF.

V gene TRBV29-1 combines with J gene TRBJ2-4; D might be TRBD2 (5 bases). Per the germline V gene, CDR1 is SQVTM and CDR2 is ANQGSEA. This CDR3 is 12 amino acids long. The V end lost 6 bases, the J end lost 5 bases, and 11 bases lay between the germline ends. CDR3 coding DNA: TGCAGCGTAGCAAAGGGAGAAAACATTCAGTACTTC. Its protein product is CSVAKGENIQYF.

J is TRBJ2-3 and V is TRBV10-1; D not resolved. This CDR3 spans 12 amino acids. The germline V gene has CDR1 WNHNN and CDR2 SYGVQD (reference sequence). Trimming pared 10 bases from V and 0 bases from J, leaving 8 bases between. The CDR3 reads CAIQTSTDTQYF. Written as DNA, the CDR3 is TGCGCCATTCAAACTAGCACAGATACGCAGTATTTT.

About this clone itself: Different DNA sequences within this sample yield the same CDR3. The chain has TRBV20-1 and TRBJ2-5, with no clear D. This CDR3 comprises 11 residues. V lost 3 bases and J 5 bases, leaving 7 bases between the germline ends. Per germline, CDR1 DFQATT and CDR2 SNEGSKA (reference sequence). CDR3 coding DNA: TGCAGTGCTAGGGTAGGCGAGACCCAGTACTTC. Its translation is CSARVGETQYF.

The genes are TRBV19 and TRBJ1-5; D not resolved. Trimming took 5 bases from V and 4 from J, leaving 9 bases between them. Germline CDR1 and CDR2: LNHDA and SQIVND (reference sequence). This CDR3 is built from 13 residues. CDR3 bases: TGTGCCAGTAGTTCGTGGAATAATCAGCCCCAGCATTTT. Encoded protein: CASSSWNNQPQHF.

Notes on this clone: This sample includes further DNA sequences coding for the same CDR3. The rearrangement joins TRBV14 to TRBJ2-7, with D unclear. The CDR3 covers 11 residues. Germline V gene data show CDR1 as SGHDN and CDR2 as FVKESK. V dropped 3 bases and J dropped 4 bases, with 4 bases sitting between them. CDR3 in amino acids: CASSHSYEQYF. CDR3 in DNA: TGTGCCAGCAGCCATAGTTACGAGCAGTACTTC.

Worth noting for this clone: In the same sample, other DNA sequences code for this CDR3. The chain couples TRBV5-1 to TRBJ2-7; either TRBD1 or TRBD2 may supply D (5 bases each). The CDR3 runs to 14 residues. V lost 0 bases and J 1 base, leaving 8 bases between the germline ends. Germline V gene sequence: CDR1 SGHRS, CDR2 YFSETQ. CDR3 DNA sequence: TGCGCCAGCAGCTTGGGCAGGGAGTCCTACGAGCAGTACTTC. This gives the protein CASSLGRESYEQYF.

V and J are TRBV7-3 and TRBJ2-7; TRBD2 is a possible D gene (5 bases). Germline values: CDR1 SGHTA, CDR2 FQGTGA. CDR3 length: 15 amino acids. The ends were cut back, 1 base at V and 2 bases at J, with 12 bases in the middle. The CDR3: CASSLSGSSAYEQYF. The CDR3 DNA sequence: TGTGCCAGCAGCTTAAGCGGGTCAAGCGCCTACGAGCAGTACTTC. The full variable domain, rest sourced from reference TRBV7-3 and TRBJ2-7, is GAGVSQTPSNKVTEKGKYVELRCDPISGHTALYWYRQSLGQGPEFLIYFQGTGAADDSGLPNDRFFAVRPEGSVSTLKIQRTERGDSAVYLCASSLSGSSAYEQYFGPGTRLTVT.

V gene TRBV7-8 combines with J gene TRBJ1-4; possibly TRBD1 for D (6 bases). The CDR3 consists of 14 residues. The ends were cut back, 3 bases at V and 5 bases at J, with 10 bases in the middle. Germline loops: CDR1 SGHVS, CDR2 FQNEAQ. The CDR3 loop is CASSFRGGNEKLFF. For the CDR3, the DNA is TGTGCCAGCAGCTTTAGAGGGGGGAATGAAAAACTGTTTTTT.

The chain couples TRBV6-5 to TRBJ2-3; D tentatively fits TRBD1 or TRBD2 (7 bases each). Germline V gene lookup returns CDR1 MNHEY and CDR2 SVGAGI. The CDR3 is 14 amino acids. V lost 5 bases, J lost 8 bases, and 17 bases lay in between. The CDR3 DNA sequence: TGTGCCAGCAGTACAGGGAGGGGGCTTAGTACGCAGTATTTT. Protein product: CASSTGRGLSTQYF.

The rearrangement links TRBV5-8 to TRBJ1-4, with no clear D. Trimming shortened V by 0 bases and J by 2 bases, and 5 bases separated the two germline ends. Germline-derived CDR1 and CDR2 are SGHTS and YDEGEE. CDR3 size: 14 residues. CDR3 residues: CASSLEVTNEKLFF. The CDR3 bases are TGTGCCAGCAGCTTGGAGGTCACTAATGAAAAACTGTTTTTT. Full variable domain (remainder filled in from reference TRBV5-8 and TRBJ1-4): EAGVTQSPTHLIKTRGQQATLRCSPISGHTSVYWYQQALGLGLQFLLWYDEGEERNRGNFPPRFSGRQFPNYSSELNVNALELEDSALYLCASSLEVTNEKLFFGSGTQLSVL.